This T cell receptor beta chain stems from a study of shared clonotypes between healthy human individuals. TCRdb's copy holds only in-frame clones and misses some; the assay was immunoSEQ multiplex PCR. Of under 2.5 million clones in the sample, about nine tenths were seen once. Germline V lookup: CDR1 LNHDA, CDR2 SQIVND (reference sequence). J lost 3 bases, V lost 6 bases, and 9 bases had no gene match. This CDR3 contains 15 residues. Source material: naive CD4+ T cells from PBMCs. This sample's subset: CD45RA+ positively selected. The rearrangement uses TRBV19 and TRBJ1-2, with 8 bases aligning to TRBD1. This TCR derives from a man between 18 and 29 years old in good health. Some clones in this sample may be carry-over from other donors' samples. The DNA of the CDR3 is TGTGCCAGTAGAAACCCGCAGACAGGGGACTATGGCTACACCTTC. This gives the protein CASRNPQTGDYGYTF. The full variable domain, with the rest looked up from reference TRBV19 and TRBJ1-2, is DGGITQSPKYLFRKEGQNVTLSCEQNLNHDAMYWYRQDPGQGLRLIYYSQIVNDFQKGDIAEGYSVSREKKESFPLTVTSAQKNPTAFYLCASRNPQTGDYGYTFGSGTRLTVV.